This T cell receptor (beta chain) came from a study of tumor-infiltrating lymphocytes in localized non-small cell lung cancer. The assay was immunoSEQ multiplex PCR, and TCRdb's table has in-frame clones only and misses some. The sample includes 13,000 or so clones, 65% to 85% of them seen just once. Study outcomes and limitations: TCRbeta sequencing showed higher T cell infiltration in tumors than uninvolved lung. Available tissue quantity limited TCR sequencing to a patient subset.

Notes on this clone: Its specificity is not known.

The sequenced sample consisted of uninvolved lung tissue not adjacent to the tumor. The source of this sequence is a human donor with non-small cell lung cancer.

In nucleotides, the CDR3 is TGTGCCAGCAGCCCCCCGGGACAGGGGAACACCGGGGAGCTGTTTTTT. Translated, it gives CASSPPGQGNTGELFF. V usage is TRBV5-4 and J usage is TRBJ2-2; 9 bases line up with TRBD1. V shed 4 bases, J shed 1 base, and the junction held 5 bases outside the gene matches. Germline V gives CDR1 SGHNT, CDR2 YYREEE (reference sequence). The length of the CDR3 is 16 residues. Based on the CDR3 plus reference TRBV5-4 and TRBJ2-2, the full variable domain is ETGVTQSPTHLIKTRGQQVTLRCSSQSGHNTVSWYQQALGQGPQFIFQYYREEENGRGNFPPRFSGLQFPNYSSELNVNALELDDSALYLCASSPPGQGNTGELFFGEGSRLTVL.